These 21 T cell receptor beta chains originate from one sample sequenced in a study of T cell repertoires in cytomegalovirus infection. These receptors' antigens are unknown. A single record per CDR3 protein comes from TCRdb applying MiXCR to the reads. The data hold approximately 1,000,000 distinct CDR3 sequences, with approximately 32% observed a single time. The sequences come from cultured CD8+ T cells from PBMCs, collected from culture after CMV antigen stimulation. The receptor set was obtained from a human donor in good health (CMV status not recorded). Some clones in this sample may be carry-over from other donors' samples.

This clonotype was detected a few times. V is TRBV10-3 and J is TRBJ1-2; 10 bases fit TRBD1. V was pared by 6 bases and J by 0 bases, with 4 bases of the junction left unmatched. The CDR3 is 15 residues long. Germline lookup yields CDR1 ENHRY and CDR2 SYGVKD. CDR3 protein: CAIRLTGGTNYGYTF. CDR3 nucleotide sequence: TGTGCCATCAGACTGACAGGGGGCACTAACTATGGCTACACCTTC.

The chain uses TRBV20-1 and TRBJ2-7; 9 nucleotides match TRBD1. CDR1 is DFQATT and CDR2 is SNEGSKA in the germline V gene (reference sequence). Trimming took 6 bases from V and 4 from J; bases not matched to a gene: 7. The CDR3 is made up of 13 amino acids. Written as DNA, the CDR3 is TGCAGTGCCCCGGGACAGGGAATGTACGAGCAGTACTTC. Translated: CSAPGQGMYEQYF.

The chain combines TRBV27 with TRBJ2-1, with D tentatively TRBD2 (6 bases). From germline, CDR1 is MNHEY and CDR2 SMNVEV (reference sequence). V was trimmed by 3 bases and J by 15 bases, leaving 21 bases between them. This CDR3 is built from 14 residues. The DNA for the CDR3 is TGTGCCAGCAGTTTCTACAACCCTGGCCTAGCGCTGTTCTTC. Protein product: CASSFYNPGLALFF.

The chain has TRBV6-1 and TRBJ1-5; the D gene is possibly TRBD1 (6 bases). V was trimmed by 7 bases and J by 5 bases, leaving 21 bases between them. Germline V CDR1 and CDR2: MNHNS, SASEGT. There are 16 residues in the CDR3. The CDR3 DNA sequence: TGTGCCAGCAACAGGCCCGTTCGGGGGCGCGATCAGCCCCAGCATTTT. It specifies CASNRPVRGRDQPQHF.

CDR3 sequence: CASSMSGPVIQYF. The DNA for the CDR3 is TGTGCCAGTAGTATGTCAGGGCCGGTCATTCAGTACTTC. The rearrangement uses TRBV19 and TRBJ2-4, with a possible D match to TRBD1 (5 bases). V shed 3 bases and J shed 9 bases, with 12 bases lying between them. The CDR3 extends over 13 amino acids. Germline assignment: CDR1 LNHDA and CDR2 SQIVND (reference sequence).

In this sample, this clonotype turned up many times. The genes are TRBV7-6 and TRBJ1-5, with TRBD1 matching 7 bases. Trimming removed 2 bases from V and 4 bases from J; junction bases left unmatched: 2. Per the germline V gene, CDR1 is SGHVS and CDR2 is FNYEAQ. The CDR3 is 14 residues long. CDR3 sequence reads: CASSLSGGNQPQHF. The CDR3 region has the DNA TGTGCCAGCAGCTTATCAGGGGGGAATCAGCCCCAGCATTTT. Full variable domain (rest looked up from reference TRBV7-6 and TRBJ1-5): GAGVSQSPRYKVTKRGQDVALRCDPISGHVSLYWYRQALGQGPEFLTYFNYEAQQDKSGLPNDRFSAERPEGSISTLTIQRTEQRDSAMYRCASSLSGGNQPQHFGDGTRLSIL.

The CDR3 coding sequence is TGTGCCAGCAGCTTATGGCAGGAAGACTATGGCTACACCTTC. It translates to CASSLWQEDYGYTF. V usage is TRBV7-2 and J usage is TRBJ1-2, with D unclear. The CDR3 sequence is 14 residues long. The V gene's germline CDR1 is SGHTA and CDR2 FQGNSA. V was pared by 2 bases and J by 3 bases, with 10 bases between.

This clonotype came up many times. The CDR3 DNA sequence: TGTGCCAGCAGCTTAGAAGACAGCTATTCACCCCTCCACTTT. Translated: CASSLEDSYSPLHF. The chain uses TRBV7-9 and TRBJ1-6, with TRBD1 as a possible D gene (5 bases). Germline V lookup: CDR1 SEHNR, CDR2 FQNEAQ (reference sequence). V was pared by 1 base and J by 8 bases, with 9 bases between. The CDR3 runs 14 residues.

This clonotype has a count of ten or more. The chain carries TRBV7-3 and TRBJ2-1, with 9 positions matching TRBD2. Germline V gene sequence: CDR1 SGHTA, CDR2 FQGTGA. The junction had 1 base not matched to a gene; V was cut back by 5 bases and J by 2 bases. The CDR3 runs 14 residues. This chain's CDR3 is CASSAGGPYNEQFF. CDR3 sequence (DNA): TGTGCCAGCAGCGCGGGGGGGCCCTACAATGAGCAGTTCTTC. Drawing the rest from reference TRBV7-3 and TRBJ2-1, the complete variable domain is GAGVSQTPSNKVTEKGKYVELRCDPISGHTALYWYRQSLGQGPEFLIYFQGTGAADDSGLPNDRFFAVRPEGSVSTLKIQRTERGDSAVYLCASSAGGPYNEQFFGPGTRLTVL.

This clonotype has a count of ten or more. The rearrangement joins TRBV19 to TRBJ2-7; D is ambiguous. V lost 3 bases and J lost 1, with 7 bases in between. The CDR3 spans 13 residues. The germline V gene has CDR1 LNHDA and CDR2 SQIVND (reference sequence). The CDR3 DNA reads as TGTGCCAGTAGTATTGGGATTTCCTACGAGCAGTACTTC. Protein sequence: CASSIGISYEQYF.

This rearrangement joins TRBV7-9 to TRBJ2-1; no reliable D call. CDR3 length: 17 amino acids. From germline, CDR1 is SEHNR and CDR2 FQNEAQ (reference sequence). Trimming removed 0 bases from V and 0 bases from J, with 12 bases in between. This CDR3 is CASSLAPVGYSYNEQFF. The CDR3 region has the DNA TGTGCCAGCAGCTTAGCACCTGTAGGGTACTCCTACAATGAGCAGTTCTTC.

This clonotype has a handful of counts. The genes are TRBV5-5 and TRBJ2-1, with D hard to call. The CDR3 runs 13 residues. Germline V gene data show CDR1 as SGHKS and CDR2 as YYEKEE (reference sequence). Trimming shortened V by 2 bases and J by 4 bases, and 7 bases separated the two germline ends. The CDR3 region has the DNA TGTGCCAGCAGCTTAATATTGTACAATGAGCAGTTCTTC. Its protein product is CASSLILYNEQFF.

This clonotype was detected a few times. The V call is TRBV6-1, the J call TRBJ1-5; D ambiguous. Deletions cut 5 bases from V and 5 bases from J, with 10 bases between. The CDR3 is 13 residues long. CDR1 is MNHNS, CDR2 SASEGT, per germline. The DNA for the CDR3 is TGTGCCAGCAGTCCCGTGAATGATCAGCCCCAGCATTTT. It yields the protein CASSPVNDQPQHF.

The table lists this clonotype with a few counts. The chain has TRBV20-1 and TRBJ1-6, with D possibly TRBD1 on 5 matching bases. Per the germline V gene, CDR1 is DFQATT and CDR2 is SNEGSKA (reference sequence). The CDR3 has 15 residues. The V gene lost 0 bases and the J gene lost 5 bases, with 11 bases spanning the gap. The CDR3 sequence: CSAREWTRDNSPLHF. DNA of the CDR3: TGCAGTGCTAGAGAGTGGACACGGGATAATTCACCCCTCCACTTT.

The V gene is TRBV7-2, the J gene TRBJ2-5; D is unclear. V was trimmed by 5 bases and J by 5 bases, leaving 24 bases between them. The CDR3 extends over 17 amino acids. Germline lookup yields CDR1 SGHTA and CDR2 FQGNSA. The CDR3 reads CASSDGKTVTFQETQYF. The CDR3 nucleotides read TGTGCCAGCAGCGACGGCAAGACGGTGACATTTCAGGAGACCCAGTACTTC.

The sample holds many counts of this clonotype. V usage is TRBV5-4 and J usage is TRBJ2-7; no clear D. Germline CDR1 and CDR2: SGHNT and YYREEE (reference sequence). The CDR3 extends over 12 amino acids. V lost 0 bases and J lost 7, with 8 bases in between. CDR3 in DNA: TGTGCCAGCAGCTTGGCCGGTGGTGAGCAGTACTTC. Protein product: CASSLAGGEQYF.

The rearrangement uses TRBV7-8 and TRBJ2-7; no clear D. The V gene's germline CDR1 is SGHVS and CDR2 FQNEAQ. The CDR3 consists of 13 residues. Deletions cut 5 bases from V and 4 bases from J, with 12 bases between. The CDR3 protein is CASSPAVFYEQYV. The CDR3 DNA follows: TGTGCCAGCAGCCCCGCGGTTTTTTACGAGCAGTACGTC.

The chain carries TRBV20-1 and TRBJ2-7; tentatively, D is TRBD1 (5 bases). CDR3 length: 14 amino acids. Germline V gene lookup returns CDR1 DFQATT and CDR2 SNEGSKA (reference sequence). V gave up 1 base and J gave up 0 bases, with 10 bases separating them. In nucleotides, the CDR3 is TGCAGTGCTAGAGTACAGGCGAGCTCCTACGAGCAGTACTTC. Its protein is CSARVQASSYEQYF.

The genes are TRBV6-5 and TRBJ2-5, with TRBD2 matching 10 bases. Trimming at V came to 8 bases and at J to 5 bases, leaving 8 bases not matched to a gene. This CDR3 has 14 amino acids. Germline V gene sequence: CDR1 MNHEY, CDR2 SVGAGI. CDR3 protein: CASFSGGLRETQYF. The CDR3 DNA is TGTGCCAGCTTTAGCGGGGGGCTCCGCGAGACCCAGTACTTC.

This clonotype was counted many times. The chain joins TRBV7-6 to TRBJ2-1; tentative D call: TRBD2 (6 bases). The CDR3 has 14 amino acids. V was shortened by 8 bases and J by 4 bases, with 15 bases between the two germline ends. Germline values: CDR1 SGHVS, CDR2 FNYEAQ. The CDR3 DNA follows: TGTGCCAGCTCGGGGGTGCCCCTATACAATGAGCAGTTCTTC. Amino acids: CASSGVPLYNEQFF. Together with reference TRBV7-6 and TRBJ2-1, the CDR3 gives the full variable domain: GAGVSQSPRYKVTKRGQDVALRCDPISGHVSLYWYRQALGQGPEFLTYFNYEAQQDKSGLPNDRFSAERPEGSISTLTIQRTEQRDSAMYRCASSGVPLYNEQFFGPGTRLTVL.

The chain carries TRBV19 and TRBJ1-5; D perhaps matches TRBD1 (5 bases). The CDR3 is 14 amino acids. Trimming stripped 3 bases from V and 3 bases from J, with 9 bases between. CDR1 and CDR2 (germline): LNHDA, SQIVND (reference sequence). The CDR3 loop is CASSMRGANQPQHF. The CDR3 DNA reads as TGTGCCAGTAGTATGCGCGGGGCCAATCAGCCCCAGCATTTT.